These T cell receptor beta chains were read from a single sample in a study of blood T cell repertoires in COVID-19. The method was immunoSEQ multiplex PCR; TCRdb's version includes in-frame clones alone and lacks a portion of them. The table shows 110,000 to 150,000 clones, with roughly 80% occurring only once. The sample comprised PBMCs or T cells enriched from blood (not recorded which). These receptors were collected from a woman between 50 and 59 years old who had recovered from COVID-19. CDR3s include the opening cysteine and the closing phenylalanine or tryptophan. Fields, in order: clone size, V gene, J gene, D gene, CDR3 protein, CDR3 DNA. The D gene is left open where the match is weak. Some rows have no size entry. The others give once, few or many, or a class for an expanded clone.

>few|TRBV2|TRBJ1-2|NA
CASSATDYGYTF
TGTGCCAGCAGTGCTACAGACTATGGCTACACCTTC
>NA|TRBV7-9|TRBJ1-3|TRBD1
CASSSGQGGNTIYF
TGTGCCAGCAGCTCCGGACAGGGGGGAAACACCATATATTTT
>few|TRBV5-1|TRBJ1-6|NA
CASSLGTEGSPLHF
TGCGCCAGCAGCTTGGGGACGGAGGGTTCACCCCTCCACTTT
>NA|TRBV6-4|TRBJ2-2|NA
CASSDPDTGELFF
TGTGCCAGCAGTGATCCAGACACCGGGGAGCTGTTTTTT
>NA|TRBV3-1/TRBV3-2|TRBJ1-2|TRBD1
CASSQTGEGYTF
TGTGCCAGCAGCCAGACAGGGGAAGGCTACACCTTC
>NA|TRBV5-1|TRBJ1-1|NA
CASSPNSGSIAFF
TGCGCCAGCAGCCCCAATTCGGGGTCTATAGCTTTCTTT
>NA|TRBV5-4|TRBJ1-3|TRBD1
CASSRMDRGINTIYF
TGTGCCAGCAGCCGCATGGACAGGGGTATCAACACCATATATTTT
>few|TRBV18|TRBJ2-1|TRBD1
CASSQGQDNEQFF
TGTGCCAGCTCACAGGGACAGGACAATGAGCAGTTCTTC
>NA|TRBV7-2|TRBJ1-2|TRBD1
CASSFTDRQGPYGYTF
TGTGCCAGCAGCTTCACCGACCGACAGGGACCCTATGGCTACACCTTC
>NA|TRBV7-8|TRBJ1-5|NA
CASRAEYSNQPQHF
TGTGCCAGCAGGGCAGAATATAGCAATCAGCCCCAGCATTTT
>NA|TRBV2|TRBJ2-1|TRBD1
CASTGQGSYEQFF
TGTGCCAGCACAGGACAGGGCTCATATGAGCAGTTCTTC
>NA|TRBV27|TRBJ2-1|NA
CASISGKSYNEQFF
TGTGCCAGCATATCGGGGAAGTCCTACAATGAGCAGTTCTTC
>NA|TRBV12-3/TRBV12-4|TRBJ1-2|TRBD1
CASSYTGGYGYTF
TGTGCCAGCAGTTATACAGGGGGATATGGCTACACCTTC
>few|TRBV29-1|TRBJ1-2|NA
CSGLQGRGGYTF
TGCAGCGGATTACAGGGAAGGGGTGGCTACACCTTC
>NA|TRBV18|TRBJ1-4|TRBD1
CASSRGQGSTNEKLFF
TGTGCCAGCTCACGGGGACAGGGATCAACTAATGAAAAACTGTTTTTT
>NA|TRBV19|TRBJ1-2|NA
CASSPRDIGPAYGYTF
TGTGCCAGTAGTCCCCGGGACATCGGGCCCGCTTATGGCTACACCTTC
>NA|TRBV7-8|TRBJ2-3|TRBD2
CASSLRTSGGIDTQYF
TGTGCCAGCAGCTTAAGGACTAGCGGGGGGATAGATACGCAGTATTTT
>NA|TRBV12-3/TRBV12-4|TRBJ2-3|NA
CASSFPGVDTQYF
TGTGCCAGCAGTTTCCCCGGGGTAGATACGCAGTATTTT
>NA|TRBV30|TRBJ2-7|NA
CAWSQGWYEQYF
TGTGCCTGGAGTCAGGGATGGTACGAGCAGTACTTC
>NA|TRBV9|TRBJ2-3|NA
CASSRTTASASTDTQYF
TGTGCCAGCAGTCGCACCACTGCTTCCGCTAGCACAGATACGCAGTATTTT
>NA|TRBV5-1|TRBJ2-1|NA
CASSLAAGDPFF
TGCGCCAGCAGCTTGGCGGCAGGGGATCCGTTCTTC
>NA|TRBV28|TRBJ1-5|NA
CASSSLKGGVQPQHF
TGTGCCAGCAGTTCCCTGAAGGGCGGGGTTCAGCCCCAGCATTTT
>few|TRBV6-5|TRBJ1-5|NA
CASRAPNQPQHF
TGTGCCAGCAGGGCACCAAATCAGCCCCAGCATTTT
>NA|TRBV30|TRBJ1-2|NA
CAWATEGGYGYTF
TGTGCCTGGGCTACGGAAGGGGGTTATGGCTACACCTTC
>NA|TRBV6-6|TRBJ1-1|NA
CASSYLSSNTEAFF
TGTGCCAGCAGTTACCTCTCTTCGAACACTGAAGCTTTCTTT
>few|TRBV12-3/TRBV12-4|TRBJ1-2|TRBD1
CASGQGAWDGYTF
TGTGCCAGTGGACAGGGGGCGTGGGATGGCTACACCTTC
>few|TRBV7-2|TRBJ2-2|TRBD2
CASSRGLAGTGELFF
TGTGCCAGCAGCCGCGGACTAGCAGGCACCGGGGAGCTGTTTTTT
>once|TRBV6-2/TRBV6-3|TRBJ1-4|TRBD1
CASSATGQPNEKLFF
TGTGCCAGCAGTGCTACGGGACAGCCAAATGAAAAACTGTTTTTT
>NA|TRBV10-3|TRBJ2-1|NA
CATSMGYEQFF
TGTGCCACCTCAATGGGCTATGAGCAGTTCTTC
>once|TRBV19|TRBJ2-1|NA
CASSMGGSYNEQFF
TGTGCCAGTAGTATGGGGGGTTCCTACAATGAGCAGTTCTTC
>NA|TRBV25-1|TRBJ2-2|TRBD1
CASSEDRAPTGELFF
TGTGCCAGCAGTGAGGACAGGGCACCCACCGGGGAGCTGTTTTTT
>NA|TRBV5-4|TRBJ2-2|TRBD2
CASSPRLAGNTGELFF
TGTGCCAGCAGCCCACGACTAGCGGGAAACACCGGGGAGCTGTTTTTT
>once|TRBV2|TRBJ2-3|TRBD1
CASSGPGGADTQYF
TGTGCCAGCAGTGGTCCAGGGGGCGCAGATACGCAGTATTTT
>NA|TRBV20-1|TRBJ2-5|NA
CSASYGETQYF
TGCAGTGCTAGTTACGGGGAGACCCAGTACTTC
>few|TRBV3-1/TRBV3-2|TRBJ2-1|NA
CASSQALGGNEQFF
TGTGCCAGCAGCCAAGCCCTTGGGGGGAATGAGCAGTTCTTC
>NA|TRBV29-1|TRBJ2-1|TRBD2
CSVEGLAGEEQFF
TGCAGCGTTGAGGGGCTAGCGGGGGAAGAGCAGTTCTTC
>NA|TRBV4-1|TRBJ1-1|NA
CASSQVGTPGAGNTEAFF
TGCGCCAGCAGCCAAGTTGGGACTCCAGGAGCTGGAAACACTGAAGCTTTCTTT
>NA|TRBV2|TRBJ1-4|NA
CASKVRQLNEKLFF
TGTGCCAGCAAGGTCAGACAGCTTAATGAAAAACTGTTTTTT
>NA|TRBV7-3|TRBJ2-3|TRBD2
CASRSGGAGDTQYF
TGTGCCAGCCGTAGCGGGGGGGCCGGAGATACGCAGTATTTT
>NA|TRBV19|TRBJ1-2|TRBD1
CASQTGGAGYGYTF
TGTGCCAGCCAAACAGGGGGCGCCGGGTATGGCTACACCTTC
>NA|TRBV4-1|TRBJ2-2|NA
CASSQDYGSVTGELFF
TGCGCCAGCAGCCAAGATTACGGCAGCGTCACCGGGGAGCTGTTTTTT